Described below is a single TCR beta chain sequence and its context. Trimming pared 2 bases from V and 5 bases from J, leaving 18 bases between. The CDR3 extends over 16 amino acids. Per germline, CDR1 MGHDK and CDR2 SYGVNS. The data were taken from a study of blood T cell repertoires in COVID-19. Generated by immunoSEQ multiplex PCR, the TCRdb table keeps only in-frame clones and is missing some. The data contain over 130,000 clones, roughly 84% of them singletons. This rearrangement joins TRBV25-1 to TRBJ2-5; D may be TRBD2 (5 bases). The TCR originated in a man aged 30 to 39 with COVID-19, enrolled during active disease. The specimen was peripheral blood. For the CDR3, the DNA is TGTGCCAGCAGTGAAGGTATCGGGGAGATAGTGGAGACCCAGTACTTC. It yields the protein CASSEGIGEIVETQYF.